A few counts support the clone carrying this T cell receptor beta chain. What it binds is not known. An end of the junction does not agree with germline; a read error may underlie this. The sample originates from a study of cytomegalovirus exposure and HLA in healthy donors. General study points: Versus the approximately 670-donor mean, an Asian-associated ancestry cluster reportedly showed fewer N-insertions in a later analysis. Reported performance of the classifier showed diagnosis of cytomegalovirus status with high specificity and sensitivity. A missense DCLRE1C variant was associated with V- and J-gene trimming of TCR beta chains in a later analysis, and an independent cohort replicated the association. For most TCR beta V segments, an earlier analysis put the productive rate at about 87% or about 30% of the time.

The PCR contained 60 Vbeta and 13 Jbeta primers. The repertoire was sequenced with immunoSEQ multiplex PCR; TCRdb's copy has only in-frame clones and lacks some. The repertoire consists of 95,000 to 150,000 clones, with over 50% occurring once and the leading ten covering under 9%. The V gene's germline CDR1 is SEHNR and CDR2 FQNEAQ (reference sequence). The CDR3 has 14 amino acids. The J gene is TRBJ2-7, the V gene TRBV7-9; TRBD1 agrees at 8 bases. The receptor was isolated from a woman in her thirties or forties in good health and CMV-seropositive. The material sequenced was PBMCs. The CDR3 here is CSSSLEQGAREQYF. The CDR3 DNA sequence: TGTTCCAGCAGCTTAGAGCAGGGGGCGAGGGAGCAGTACTTC.